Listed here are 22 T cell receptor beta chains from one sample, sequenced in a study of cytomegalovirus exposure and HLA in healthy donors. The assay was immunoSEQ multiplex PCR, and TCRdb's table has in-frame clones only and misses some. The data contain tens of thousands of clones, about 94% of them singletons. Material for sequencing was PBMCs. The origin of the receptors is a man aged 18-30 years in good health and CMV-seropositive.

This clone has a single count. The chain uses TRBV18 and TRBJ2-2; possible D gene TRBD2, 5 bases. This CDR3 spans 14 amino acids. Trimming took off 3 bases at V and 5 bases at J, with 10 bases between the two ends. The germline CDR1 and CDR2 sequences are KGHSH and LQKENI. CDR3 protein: CASSPPSITGELFF. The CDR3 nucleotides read TGTGCCAGCTCACCTCCTAGCATTACCGGGGAGCTGTTTTTT.

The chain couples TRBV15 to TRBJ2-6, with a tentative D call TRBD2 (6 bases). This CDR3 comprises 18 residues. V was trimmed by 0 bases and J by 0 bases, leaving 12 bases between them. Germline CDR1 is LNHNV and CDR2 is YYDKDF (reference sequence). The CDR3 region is CATSRDLGGVSGANVLTF. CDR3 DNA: TGTGCCACCAGCAGAGATCTGGGCGGGGTCTCTGGGGCCAACGTCCTGACTTTC.

As DNA, the CDR3 is TGTGCCATCAGTACGGGACTAGCGGGGGGGGGTGGGACCCAGTACTTC. Its translation is CAISTGLAGGGGTQYF. The rearrangement links TRBV10-3 to TRBJ2-5; 16 bases align to TRBD2. With V trimmed by 5 bases and J by 7 bases, 7 bases remained unmatched. From germline, CDR1 is ENHRY and CDR2 SYGVKD. The CDR3 length is 16 residues.

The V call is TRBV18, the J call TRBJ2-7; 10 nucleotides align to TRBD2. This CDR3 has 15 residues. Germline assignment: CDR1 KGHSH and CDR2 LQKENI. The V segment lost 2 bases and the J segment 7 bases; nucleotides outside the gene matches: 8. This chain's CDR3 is CASSPSLAGVSEQYF. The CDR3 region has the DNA TGTGCCAGCTCACCATCCCTAGCGGGAGTAAGTGAGCAGTACTTC.

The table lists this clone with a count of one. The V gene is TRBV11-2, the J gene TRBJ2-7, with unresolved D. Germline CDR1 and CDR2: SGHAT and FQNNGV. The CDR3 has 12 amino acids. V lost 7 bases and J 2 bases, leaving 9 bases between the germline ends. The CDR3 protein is CASTTGTYEQYF. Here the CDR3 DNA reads TGTGCCAGCACGACTGGTACCTACGAGCAGTACTTC.

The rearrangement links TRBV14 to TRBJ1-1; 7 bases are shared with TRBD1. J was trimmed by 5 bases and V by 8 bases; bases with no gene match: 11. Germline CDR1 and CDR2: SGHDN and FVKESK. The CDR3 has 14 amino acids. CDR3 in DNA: TGTGCCAGCCGACCCCAGGGGGTAAGGACTGAAGCTTTCTTT. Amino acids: CASRPQGVRTEAFF. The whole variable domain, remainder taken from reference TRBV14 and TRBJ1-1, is EAGVTQFPSHSVIEKGQTVTLRCDPISGHDNLYWYRRVMGKEIKFLLHFVKESKQDESGMPNNRFLAERTGGTYSTLKVQPAELEDSGVYFCASRPQGVRTEAFFGQGTRLTVV.

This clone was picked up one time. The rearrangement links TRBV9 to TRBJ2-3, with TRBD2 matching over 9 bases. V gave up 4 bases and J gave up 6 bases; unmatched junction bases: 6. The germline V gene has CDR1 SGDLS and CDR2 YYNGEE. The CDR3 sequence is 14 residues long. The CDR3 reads CASSPAGGSDTQYF. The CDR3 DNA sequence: TGTGCCAGCAGCCCAGCGGGGGGCAGCGATACGCAGTATTTT. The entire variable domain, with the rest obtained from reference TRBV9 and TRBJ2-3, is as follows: DSGVTQTPKHLITATGQRVTLRCSPRSGDLSVYWYQQSLDQGLQFLIQYYNGEERAKGNILERFSAQQFPDLHSELNLSSLELGDSALYFCASSPAGGSDTQYFGPGTRLTVL.

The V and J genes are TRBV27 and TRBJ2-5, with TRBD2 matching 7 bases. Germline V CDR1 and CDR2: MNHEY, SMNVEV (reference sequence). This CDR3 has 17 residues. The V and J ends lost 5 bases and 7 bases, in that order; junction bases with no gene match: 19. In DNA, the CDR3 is TGTGCCAGCAGTCCCAAGGTCTACTCGAATTGGGGGGGGACCCAGTACTTC. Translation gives CASSPKVYSNWGGTQYF.

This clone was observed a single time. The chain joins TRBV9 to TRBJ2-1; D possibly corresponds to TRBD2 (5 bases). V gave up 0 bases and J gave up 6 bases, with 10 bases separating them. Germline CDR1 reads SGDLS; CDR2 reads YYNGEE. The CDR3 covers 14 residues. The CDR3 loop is CASSVGGARNEQFF. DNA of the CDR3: TGTGCCAGCAGCGTAGGGGGAGCCCGCAATGAGCAGTTCTTC.

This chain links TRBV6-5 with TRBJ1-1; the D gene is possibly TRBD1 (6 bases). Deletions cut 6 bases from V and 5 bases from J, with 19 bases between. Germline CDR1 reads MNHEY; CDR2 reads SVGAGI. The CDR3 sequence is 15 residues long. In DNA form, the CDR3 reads TGTGCCAGCAGCCGGAGTGCAGGGGATGGTACTGAAGCTTTCTTT. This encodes CASSRSAGDGTEAFF.

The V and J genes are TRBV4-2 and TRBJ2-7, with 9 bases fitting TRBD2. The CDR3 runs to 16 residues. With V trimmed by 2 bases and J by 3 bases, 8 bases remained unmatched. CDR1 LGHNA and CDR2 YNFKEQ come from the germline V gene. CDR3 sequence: CASSQIGTSHFYEQYF. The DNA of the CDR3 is TGTGCCAGCAGCCAAATAGGGACTAGCCATTTCTACGAGCAGTACTTC.

The DNA for the CDR3 is TGTGCCAGCAGTTTCAGGGGCTCCTACAATGAGCAGTTCTTC. Its translation is CASSFRGSYNEQFF. The rearrangement links TRBV27 to TRBJ2-1, with a possible D match to TRBD1 (6 bases). Germline V gene lookup returns CDR1 MNHEY and CDR2 SMNVEV (reference sequence). The CDR3 is 14 residues long. The V and J ends lost 3 bases and 0 bases respectively, with 6 bases between them.

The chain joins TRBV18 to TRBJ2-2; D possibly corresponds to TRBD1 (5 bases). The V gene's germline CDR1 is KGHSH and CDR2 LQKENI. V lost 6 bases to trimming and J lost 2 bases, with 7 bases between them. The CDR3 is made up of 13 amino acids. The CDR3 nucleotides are TGTGCCAGCTCGCAGGGTAACACCGGGGAGCTGTTTTTT. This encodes CASSQGNTGELFF.

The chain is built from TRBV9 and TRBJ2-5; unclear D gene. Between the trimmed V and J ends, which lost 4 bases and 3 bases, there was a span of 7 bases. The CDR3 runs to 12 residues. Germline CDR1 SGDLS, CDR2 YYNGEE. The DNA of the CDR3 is TGTGCCAGCAGCTTATTTGAAGAGACCCAGTACTTC. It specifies CASSLFEETQYF. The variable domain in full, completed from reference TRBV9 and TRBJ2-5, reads DSGVTQTPKHLITATGQRVTLRCSPRSGDLSVYWYQQSLDQGLQFLIQYYNGEERAKGNILERFSAQQFPDLHSELNLSSLELGDSALYFCASSLFEETQYFGPGTRLLVL.

Here the CDR3 DNA reads TGCGCCAGCAGCACCGGGACAGCCTACGAGCAGTACTTC. Its translation: CASSTGTAYEQYF. The chain couples TRBV5-1 to TRBJ2-7; 7 bases align to TRBD1. Losses at the gene ends were 4 bases for V and 2 bases for J; bases not matched to a gene: 3. CDR3 length: 13 amino acids. Germline loops: CDR1 SGHRS, CDR2 YFSETQ.

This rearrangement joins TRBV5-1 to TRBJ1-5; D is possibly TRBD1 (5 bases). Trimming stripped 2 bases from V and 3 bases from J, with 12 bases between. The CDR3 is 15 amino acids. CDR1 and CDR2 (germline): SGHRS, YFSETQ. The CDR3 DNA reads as TGCGCCAGCAGCTTCGCGGGGGGGAACAATCAGCCCCAGCATTTT. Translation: CASSFAGGNNQPQHF. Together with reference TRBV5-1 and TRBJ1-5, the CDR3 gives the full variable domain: KAGVTQTPRYLIKTRGQQVTLSCSPISGHRSVSWYQQTPGQGLQFLFEYFSETQRNKGNFPGRFSGRQFSNSRSEMNVSTLELGDSALYLCASSFAGGNNQPQHFGDGTRLSIL.

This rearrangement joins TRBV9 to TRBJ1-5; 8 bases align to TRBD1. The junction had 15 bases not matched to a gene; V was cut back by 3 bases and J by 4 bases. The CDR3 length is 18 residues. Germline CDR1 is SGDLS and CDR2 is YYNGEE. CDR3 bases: TGTGCCAGCAGCGATGATCGTAAAGGACAGGGTGGAAATCAGCCCCAGCATTTT. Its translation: CASSDDRKGQGGNQPQHF.

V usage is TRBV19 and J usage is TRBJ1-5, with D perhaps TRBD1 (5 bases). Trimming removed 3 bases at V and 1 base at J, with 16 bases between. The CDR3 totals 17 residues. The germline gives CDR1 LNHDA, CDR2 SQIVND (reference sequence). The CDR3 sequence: CASSISAGLGSNQPQHF. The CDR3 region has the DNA TGTGCCAGTAGTATTTCGGCAGGGCTAGGGAGCAATCAGCCCCAGCATTTT.

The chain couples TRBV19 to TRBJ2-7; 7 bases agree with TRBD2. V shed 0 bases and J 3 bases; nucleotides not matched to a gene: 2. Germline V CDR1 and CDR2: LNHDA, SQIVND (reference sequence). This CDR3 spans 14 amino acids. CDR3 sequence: CASSIDRDYYEQYF. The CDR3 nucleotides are TGTGCCAGTAGTATAGACAGGGACTACTACGAGCAGTACTTC.

CDR3: CASSIRDRNFDEQYF. The CDR3 DNA reads TGTGCCAGTAGTATCCGGGACAGGAATTTTGACGAGCAGTACTTC. This chain uses TRBV19 with TRBJ2-7, with 8 bases aligning to TRBD1. The trim removed 3 bases at V and 5 bases at J, leaving 9 bases unmatched. The germline CDR1 and CDR2 sequences are LNHDA and SQIVND (reference sequence). The CDR3 is 15 amino acids.

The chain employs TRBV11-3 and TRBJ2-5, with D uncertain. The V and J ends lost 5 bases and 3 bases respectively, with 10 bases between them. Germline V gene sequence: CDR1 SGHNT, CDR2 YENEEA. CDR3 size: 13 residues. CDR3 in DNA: TGTGCCAGCAGCCCACCGGAGAAAGAGACCCAGTACTTC. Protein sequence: CASSPPEKETQYF.

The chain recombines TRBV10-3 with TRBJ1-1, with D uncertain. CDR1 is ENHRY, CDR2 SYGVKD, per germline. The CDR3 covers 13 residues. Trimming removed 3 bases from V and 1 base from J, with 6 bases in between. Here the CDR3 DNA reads TGTGCCATCAGTGAAGCAGGGAACACTGAAGCTTTCTTT. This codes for CAISEAGNTEAFF.